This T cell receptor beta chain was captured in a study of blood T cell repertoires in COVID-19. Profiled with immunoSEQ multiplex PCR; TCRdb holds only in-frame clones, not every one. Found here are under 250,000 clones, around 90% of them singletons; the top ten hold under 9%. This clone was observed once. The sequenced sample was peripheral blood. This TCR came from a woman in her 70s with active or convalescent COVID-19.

In DNA, the CDR3 is TGTGCCAGCAGCTTATTGGGACAGGGGCGCGAGCAGTACTTC. Amino acids: CASSLLGQGREQYF. This sequence joins TRBV7-9 and TRBJ2-7; 10 bases match TRBD1. The CDR3 totals 14 residues. CDR1 is SEHNR and CDR2 is FQNEAQ in the germline V gene (reference sequence). V was pared by 2 bases and J by 6 bases, with 4 bases of the junction left unmatched.